The clone carrying this T cell receptor beta chain turned up a few times. Per the germline V gene, CDR1 is SEHNR and CDR2 is FQNEAQ (reference sequence). The length of the CDR3 is 17 residues. Germline trimming cut 2 bases from V and 2 bases from J; bases unmatched to any gene: 6. These data originate in a study of regulatory T cells in long-lasting Graves disease. Construction of TCR beta libraries relied on iRepertoire HTBI primers and on Arm-PCR targeting CDR3 regions. TCRdb ran MiXCR on the multiplex PCR reads and lists one entry per CDR3 protein. Of some 500,000 distinct CDR3 sequences listed, roughly 13% are singletons. Time point in this sample: newly diagnosed GD, antithyroid drugs for less than 3 months. There was RNA extracted from PBMCs, and the TCR library was made from it. These data also featured in a second study, about T cells in Graves' hyperthyroidism and ophthalmopathy.

This chain uses TRBV7-9 with TRBJ2-6; 7 nucleotides match TRBD2. The sequencing here drew on peripheral blood mononuclear cells (PBMCs), taken at new diagnosis, from a patient treated with antithyroid drugs. This clonotype originated in a man aged 25 to 45 with Graves disease. The CDR3 nucleotides read TGTGCCAGCAGCTTATATGGGAGGGCTACTGGGGCCAACGTCCTGACTTTC. Amino acids: CASSLYGRATGANVLTF.